This T cell receptor (beta chain) was identified during a study of blood T cell repertoires in COVID-19. Study summary: PBMCs, B-cell-depleted T cells, or T cells provided the cDNA or gDNA that made up the material.

In the source study's methods: Estimated nucleated cell counts came from reference gene primer amplification. Generated by immunoSEQ multiplex PCR, the TCRdb table keeps only in-frame clones and is missing some. Clone size and V and J calls were adopted from that table, with D and trimming inferred from the DNA. The repertoire holds around 98,000 clones, around 82% seen once, with about a tenth in the top ten. The trim removed 10 bases at V and 5 bases at J, leaving 19 bases unmatched. The CDR3 loop spans 17 amino acids. Germline V lookup: CDR1 SEHNR, CDR2 FQNEAQ (reference sequence). Sequences were obtained from peripheral blood. This receptor was obtained from a man aged 70-80 years with active or convalescent COVID-19. The genes are TRBV7-9 and TRBJ2-1, with 8 bases lining up with TRBD2. The CDR3 coding sequence is TGTGCCATCCCCCTTGGGCGGGGGGACTTTGGGCACAATGAGCAGTTCTTC. The encoded protein is CAIPLGRGDFGHNEQFF.